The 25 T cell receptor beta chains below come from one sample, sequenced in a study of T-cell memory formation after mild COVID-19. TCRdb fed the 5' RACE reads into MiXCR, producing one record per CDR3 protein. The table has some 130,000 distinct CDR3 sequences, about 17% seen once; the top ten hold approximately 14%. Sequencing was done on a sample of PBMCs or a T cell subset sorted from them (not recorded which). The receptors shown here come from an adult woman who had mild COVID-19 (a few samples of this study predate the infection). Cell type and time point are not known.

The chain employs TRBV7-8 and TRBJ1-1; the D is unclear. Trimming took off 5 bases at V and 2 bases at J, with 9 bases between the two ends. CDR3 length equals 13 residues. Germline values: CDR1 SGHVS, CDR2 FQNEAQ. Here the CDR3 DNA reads TGTGCCAGCAGCCAGTGGGGAAACACTGAAGCTTTCTTT. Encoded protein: CASSQWGNTEAFF.

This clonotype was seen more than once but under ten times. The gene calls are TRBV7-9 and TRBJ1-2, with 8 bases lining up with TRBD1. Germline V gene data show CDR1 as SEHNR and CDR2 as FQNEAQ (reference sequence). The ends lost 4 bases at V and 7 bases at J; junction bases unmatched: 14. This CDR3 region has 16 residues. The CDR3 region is CASSYTSGTGLSGYTF. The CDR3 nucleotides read TGTGCCAGCAGCTATACTTCGGGGACAGGCCTTTCTGGCTACACCTTC.

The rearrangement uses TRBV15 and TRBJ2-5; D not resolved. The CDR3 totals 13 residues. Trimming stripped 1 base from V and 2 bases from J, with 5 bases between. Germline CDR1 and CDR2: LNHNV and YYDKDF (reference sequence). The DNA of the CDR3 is TGTGCCACCAGCAGAGGGGCTCAAGAGACCCAGTACTTC. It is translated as CATSRGAQETQYF.

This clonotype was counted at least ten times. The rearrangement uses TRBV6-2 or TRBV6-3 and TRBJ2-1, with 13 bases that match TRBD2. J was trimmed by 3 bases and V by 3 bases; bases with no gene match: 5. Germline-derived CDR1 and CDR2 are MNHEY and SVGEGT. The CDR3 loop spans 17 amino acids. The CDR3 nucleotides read TGTGCCAGCAGTTATTCGGGACTAGCGGGGATCTACAATGAGCAGTTCTTC. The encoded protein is CASSYSGLAGIYNEQFF.

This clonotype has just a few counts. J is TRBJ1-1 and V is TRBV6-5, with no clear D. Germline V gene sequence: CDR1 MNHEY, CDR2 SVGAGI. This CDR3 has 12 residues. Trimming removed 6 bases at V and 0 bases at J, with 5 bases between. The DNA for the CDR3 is TGTGCCAGCAGGTCGCTGAACACTGAAGCTTTCTTT. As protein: CASRSLNTEAFF.

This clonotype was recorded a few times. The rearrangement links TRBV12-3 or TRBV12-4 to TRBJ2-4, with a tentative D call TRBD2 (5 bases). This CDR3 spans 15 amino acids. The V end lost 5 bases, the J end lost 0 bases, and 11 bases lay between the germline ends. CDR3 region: CASSVSGIAKNIQYF. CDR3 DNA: TGTGCCAGCAGTGTATCCGGGATAGCCAAAAACATTCAGTACTTC.

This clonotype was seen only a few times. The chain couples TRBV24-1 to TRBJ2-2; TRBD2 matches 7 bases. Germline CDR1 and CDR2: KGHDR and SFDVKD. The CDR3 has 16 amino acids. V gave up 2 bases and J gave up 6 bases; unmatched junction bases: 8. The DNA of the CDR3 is TGTGCCACCAGTGATTCTCCGCCGAGCGGGGCCGGGGAGCTGTTTTTT. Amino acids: CATSDSPPSGAGELFF.

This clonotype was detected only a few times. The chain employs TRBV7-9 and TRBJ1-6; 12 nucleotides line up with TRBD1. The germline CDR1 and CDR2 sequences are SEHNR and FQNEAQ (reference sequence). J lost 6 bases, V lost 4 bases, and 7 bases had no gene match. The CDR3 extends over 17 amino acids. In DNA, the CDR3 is TGTGCCAGCAGCTCGGACGGGACAGGGGGCCTTAATTCACCCCTCCACTTT. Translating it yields CASSSDGTGGLNSPLHF. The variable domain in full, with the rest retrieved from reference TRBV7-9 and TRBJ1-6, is DTGVSQNPRHKITKRGQNVTFRCDPISEHNRLYWYRQTLGQGPEFLTYFQNEAQLEKSRLLSDRFSAERPKGSFSTLEIQRTEQGDSAMYLCASSSDGTGGLNSPLHFGNGTRLTVT.

CDR3 in DNA: TGTGCCTGGACCGGGGTTCGGGGCTACGAGCAGTACTTC. Translated, it gives CAWTGVRGYEQYF. V and J are TRBV30 and TRBJ2-7; D might be TRBD2 (5 bases). V was clipped by 4 bases and J by 3 bases, with 13 bases between them. CDR1 and CDR2 from the germline V gene are GTSNPN and SVGIG (reference sequence). The CDR3 runs to 13 residues.

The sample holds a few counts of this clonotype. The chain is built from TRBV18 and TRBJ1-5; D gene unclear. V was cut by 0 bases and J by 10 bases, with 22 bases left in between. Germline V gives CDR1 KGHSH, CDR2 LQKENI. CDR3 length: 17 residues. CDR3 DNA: TGTGCCAGCTCACCACCCGGAGCGGGTTCAGTACCCTCCCCCCAGCATTTT. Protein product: CASSPPGAGSVPSPQHF.

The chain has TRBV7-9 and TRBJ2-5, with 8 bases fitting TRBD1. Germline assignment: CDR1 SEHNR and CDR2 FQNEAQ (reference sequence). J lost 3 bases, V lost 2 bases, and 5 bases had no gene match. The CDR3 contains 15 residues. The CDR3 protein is CASSLQGAQEETQYF. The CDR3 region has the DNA TGTGCCAGCAGCTTACAGGGGGCTCAAGAAGAGACCCAGTACTTC.

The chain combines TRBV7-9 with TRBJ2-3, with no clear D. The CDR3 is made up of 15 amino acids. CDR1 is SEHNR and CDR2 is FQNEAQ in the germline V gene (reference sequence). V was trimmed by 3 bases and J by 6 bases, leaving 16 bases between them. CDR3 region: CASSLGYGKGDTQYF. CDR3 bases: TGTGCCAGCAGCTTGGGGTATGGTAAGGGCGATACGCAGTATTTT. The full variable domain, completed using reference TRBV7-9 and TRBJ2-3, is DTGVSQNPRHKITKRGQNVTFRCDPISEHNRLYWYRQTLGQGPEFLTYFQNEAQLEKSRLLSDRFSAERPKGSFSTLEIQRTEQGDSAMYLCASSLGYGKGDTQYFGPGTRLTVL.

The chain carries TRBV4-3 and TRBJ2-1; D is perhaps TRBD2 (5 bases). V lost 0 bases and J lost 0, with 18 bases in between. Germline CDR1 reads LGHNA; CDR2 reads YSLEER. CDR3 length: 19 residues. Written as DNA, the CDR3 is TGCGCCAGCAGCCAAGATAGGGCTGTCGGGGTAAGCTCCTACAATGAGCAGTTCTTC. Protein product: CASSQDRAVGVSSYNEQFF.

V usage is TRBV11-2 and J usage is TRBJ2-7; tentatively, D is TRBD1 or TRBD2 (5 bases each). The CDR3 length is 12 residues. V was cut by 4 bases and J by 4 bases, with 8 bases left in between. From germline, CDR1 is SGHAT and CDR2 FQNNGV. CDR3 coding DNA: TGTGCCAGCAGCTCTGGGGGTTACGAGCAGTACTTC. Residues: CASSSGGYEQYF.

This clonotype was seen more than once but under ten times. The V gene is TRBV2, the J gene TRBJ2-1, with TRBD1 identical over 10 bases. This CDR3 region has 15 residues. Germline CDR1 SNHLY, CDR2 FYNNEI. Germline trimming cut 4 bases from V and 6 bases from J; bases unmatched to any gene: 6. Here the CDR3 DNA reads TGTGCCAGCAGTGCCGGGACAGGGGTGTTCAATGAGCAGTTCTTC. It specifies CASSAGTGVFNEQFF.

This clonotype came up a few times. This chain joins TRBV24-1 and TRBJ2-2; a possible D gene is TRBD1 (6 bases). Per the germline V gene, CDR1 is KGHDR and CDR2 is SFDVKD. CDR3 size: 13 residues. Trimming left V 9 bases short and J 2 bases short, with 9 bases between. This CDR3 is CATAGTNTGELFF. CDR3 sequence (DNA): TGTGCCACCGCCGGGACAAACACCGGGGAGCTGTTTTTT.

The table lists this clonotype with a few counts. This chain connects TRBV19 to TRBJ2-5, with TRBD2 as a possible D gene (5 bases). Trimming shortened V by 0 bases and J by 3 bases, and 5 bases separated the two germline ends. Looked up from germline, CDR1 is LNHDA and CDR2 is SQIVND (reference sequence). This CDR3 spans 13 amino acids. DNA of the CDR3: TGTGCCAGTAGTATAGAGGGAGAAGAGACCCAGTACTTC. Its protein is CASSIEGEETQYF.

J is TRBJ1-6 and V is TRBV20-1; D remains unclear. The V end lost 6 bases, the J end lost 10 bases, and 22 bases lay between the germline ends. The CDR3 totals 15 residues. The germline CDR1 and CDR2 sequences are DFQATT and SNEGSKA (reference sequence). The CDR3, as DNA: TGCAGTGCCAGACCTCGTGGAGGACCGGCGTCACCCCTCCACTTT. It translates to CSARPRGGPASPLHF.

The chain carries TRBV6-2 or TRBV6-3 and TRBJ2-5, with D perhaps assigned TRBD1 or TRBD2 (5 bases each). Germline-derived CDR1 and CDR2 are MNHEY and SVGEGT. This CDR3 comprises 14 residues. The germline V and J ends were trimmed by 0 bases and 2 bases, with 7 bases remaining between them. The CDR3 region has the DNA TGTGCCAGCAGTTACTCGGGGACGCAAGAGACCCAGTACTTC. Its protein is CASSYSGTQETQYF.

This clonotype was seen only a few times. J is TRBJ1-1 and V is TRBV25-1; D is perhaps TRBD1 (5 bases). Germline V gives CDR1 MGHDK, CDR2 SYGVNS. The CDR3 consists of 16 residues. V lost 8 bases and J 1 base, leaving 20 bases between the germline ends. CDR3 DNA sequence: TGTGCCAGCCGAGATCTACGAGGTGGGGGGAACACTGAAGCTTTCTTT. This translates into CASRDLRGGGNTEAFF.

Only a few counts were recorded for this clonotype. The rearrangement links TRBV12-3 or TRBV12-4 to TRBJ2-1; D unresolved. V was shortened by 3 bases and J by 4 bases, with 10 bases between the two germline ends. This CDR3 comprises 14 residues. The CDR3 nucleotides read TGTGCCAGCAGTTTTGGTTGGGAATACAATGAGCAGTTCTTC. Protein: CASSFGWEYNEQFF.

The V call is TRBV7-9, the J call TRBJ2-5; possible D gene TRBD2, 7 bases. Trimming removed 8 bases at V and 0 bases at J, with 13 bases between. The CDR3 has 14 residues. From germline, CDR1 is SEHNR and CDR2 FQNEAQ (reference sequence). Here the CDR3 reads CASEGGSYQETQYF. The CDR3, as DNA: TGTGCCAGCGAGGGGGGGTCGTACCAAGAGACCCAGTACTTC.

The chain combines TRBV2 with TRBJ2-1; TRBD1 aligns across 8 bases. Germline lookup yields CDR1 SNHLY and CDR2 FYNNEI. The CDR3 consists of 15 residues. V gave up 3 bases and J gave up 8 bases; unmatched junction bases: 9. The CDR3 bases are TGTGCCAGCAGTGAGCCCCGAGGGACAGGCTATGAGCAGTTCTTC. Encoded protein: CASSEPRGTGYEQFF.

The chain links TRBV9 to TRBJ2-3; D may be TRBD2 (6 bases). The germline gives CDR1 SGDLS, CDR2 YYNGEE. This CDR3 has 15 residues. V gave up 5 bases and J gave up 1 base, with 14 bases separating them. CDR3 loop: CASSGGSHRTDTQYF. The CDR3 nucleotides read TGTGCCAGCAGTGGGGGGAGTCACCGCACAGATACGCAGTATTTT.

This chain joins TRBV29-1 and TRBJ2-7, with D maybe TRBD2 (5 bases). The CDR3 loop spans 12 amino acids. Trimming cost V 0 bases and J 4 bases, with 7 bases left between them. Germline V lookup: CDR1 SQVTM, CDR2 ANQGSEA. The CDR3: CSVEDTGYEQYF. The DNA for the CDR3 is TGCAGCGTTGAAGATACGGGATACGAGCAGTACTTC.